Below are 21 T cell receptor beta chains sequenced from a single sample in a study of radiotherapy plus CTLA-4 blockade in lung cancer. Using immunoSEQ multiplex PCR, the repertoire was profiled, and TCRdb retains in-frame clones only, with some absent. The table has about 53,000 clones, 70% to 90% seen once. The sample here was peripheral blood, taken from a patient treated with radiotherapy plus ipilimumab. The receptors here all came from a human donor with non-small cell lung cancer whose response to radiotherapy plus ipilimumab could not be evaluated.

CDR3 amino acids: CASSRHLSGPSSYEQYF. CDR3 coding DNA: TGCGCCAGCAGCCGCCATCTTAGCGGGCCTAGCTCCTACGAGCAGTACTTC. The V gene is TRBV4-3, the J gene TRBJ2-7; TRBD2 agrees at 7 bases. Unmatched junction bases numbered 12, after V lost 4 bases and J lost 0 bases. This CDR3 spans 17 amino acids. Germline lookup yields CDR1 LGHNA and CDR2 YSLEER.

The V and J genes are TRBV2 and TRBJ2-1, with 12 bases fitting TRBD2. V was pared by 4 bases and J by 12 bases, with 7 bases of the junction left unmatched. CDR1 is SNHLY and CDR2 is FYNNEI in the germline V gene. This CDR3 is built from 14 residues. The CDR3 loop is CASSGLAGVEWQFF. The CDR3 DNA sequence: TGTGCCAGCAGTGGACTAGCGGGAGTAGAATGGCAGTTCTTC.

The J gene is TRBJ1-5, the V gene TRBV7-3, with 9 positions matching TRBD1. CDR1 and CDR2 from the germline V gene are SGHTA and FQGTGA. The V and J ends lost 1 base and 7 bases, in that order; junction bases with no gene match: 11. This CDR3 is built from 17 residues. In nucleotides, the CDR3 is TGTGCCAGCAGCTTAAGGGCCGTCGGGACAGGGCAACAGCCCCAGCATTTT. Amino acids: CASSLRAVGTGQQPQHF. Supplemented by reference TRBV7-3 and TRBJ1-5, the full variable domain reads GAGVSQTPSNKVTEKGKYVELRCDPISGHTALYWYRQSLGQGPEFLIYFQGTGAADDSGLPNDRFFAVRPEGSVSTLKIQRTERGDSAVYLCASSLRAVGTGQQPQHFGDGTRLSIL.

This chain connects TRBV5-4 to TRBJ2-7; D is undetermined. This CDR3 has 13 amino acids. Trimming cost V 1 base and J 2 bases, with 7 bases left between them. Germline CDR1 is SGHNT and CDR2 is YYREEE (reference sequence). The CDR3 loop reads CASSLSGPYEQYF. For the CDR3, the DNA is TGTGCCAGCAGCTTGTCGGGTCCCTACGAGCAGTACTTC.

This chain links TRBV2 with TRBJ2-7; 7 bases are shared with TRBD1. From germline, CDR1 is SNHLY and CDR2 FYNNEI. This CDR3 has 13 amino acids. The ends lost 6 bases at V and 7 bases at J; junction bases unmatched: 9. The chain's CDR3 is CASSTTGLYEQYF. Written as DNA, the CDR3 is TGTGCCAGCAGCACGACAGGGCTGTATGAGCAGTACTTC.

The rearrangement uses TRBV11-1 and TRBJ2-3; 8 bases match TRBD1. Germline CDR1 reads SGHAT; CDR2 reads FQDESV (reference sequence). The CDR3 covers 15 residues. The trim removed 5 bases at V and 3 bases at J, leaving 7 bases unmatched. The CDR3 DNA reads as TGTGCCAGCAGCCCCACAGGGGGGCGAACAGATACGCAGTATTTT. Protein product: CASSPTGGRTDTQYF.

V gene TRBV4-3 combines with J gene TRBJ2-7; 8 bases line up with TRBD2. The trim removed 2 bases at V and 4 bases at J, leaving 10 bases unmatched. The CDR3 extends over 16 amino acids. Germline V lookup: CDR1 LGHNA, CDR2 YSLEER. This chain's CDR3 is CASSQSLASGFYEQYF. DNA of the CDR3: TGCGCCAGCAGCCAATCTCTCGCTAGCGGGTTTTACGAGCAGTACTTC.

V gene TRBV5-1 combines with J gene TRBJ2-7, with D maybe TRBD1 (5 bases). Germline V gives CDR1 SGHRS, CDR2 YFSETQ. The ends were cut back, 3 bases at V and 2 bases at J, with 15 bases in the middle. This CDR3 spans 15 amino acids. The CDR3 DNA follows: TGCGCCAGCAGCTCGGACACAGACAGTACCTACGAGCAGTACTTC. Its translation: CASSSDTDSTYEQYF.

The V and J genes are TRBV6-6 and TRBJ2-1, with D possibly matching TRBD1 (6 bases). The ends were cut back, 6 bases at V and 5 bases at J, with 17 bases in the middle. This CDR3 has 15 amino acids. Germline V lookup: CDR1 MNHNY, CDR2 SVGAGI (reference sequence). This chain's CDR3 is CASRSSPQGHNEQFF. DNA for the CDR3: TGTGCCAGCAGGTCCTCCCCACAGGGCCACAATGAGCAGTTCTTC.

The chain links TRBV9 to TRBJ2-7, with D possibly matching TRBD1 (5 bases). This CDR3 spans 14 amino acids. Trimming shortened V by 2 bases and J by 3 bases, and 12 bases separated the two germline ends. In germline, CDR1 is SGDLS, CDR2 YYNGEE. CDR3 residues: CASSVGALSYEQYF. The CDR3, as DNA: TGTGCCAGCAGCGTTGGGGCTCTAAGCTACGAGCAGTACTTC.

The rearrangement uses TRBV5-1 and TRBJ2-7; TRBD1 matches at 7 bases. The ends lost 5 bases at V and 2 bases at J; junction bases unmatched: 4. The CDR3 consists of 13 residues. Per germline, CDR1 SGHRS and CDR2 YFSETQ. The CDR3 nucleotides read TGCGCCAGCAGTGGGGGACAGCCCTACGAGCAGTACTTC. Its protein is CASSGGQPYEQYF.

The J gene is TRBJ1-2, the V gene TRBV2; D may be TRBD1 (6 bases). The V gene lost 6 bases and the J gene lost 5 bases, with 13 bases spanning the gap. Germline lookup yields CDR1 SNHLY and CDR2 FYNNEI. The length of the CDR3 is 13 residues. Here the CDR3 DNA reads TGTGCCAGCAGCACCGGGACAACTTATGGCTACACCTTC. Residues: CASSTGTTYGYTF.

The V and J genes are TRBV7-8 and TRBJ1-5, with TRBD1 matching over 8 bases. Germline V gives CDR1 SGHVS, CDR2 FQNEAQ. CDR3 size: 15 residues. Trimming took 6 bases from V and 4 from J; bases not matched to a gene: 8. CDR3 residues: CASSSQGVGNQPQHF. CDR3 sequence (DNA): TGTGCCAGCAGTTCACAGGGGGTCGGGAATCAGCCCCAGCATTTT.

The chain couples TRBV7-9 to TRBJ2-5; possible D gene TRBD2, 6 bases. This CDR3 comprises 15 residues. V lost 0 bases and J lost 7, with 15 bases in between. CDR1 is SEHNR, CDR2 FQNEAQ, per germline (reference sequence). CDR3 in amino acids: CASSLANPNGGTQYF. CDR3 nucleotides: TGTGCCAGCAGCTTAGCTAACCCCAACGGGGGGACCCAGTACTTC.

This clone showed up just once. The V gene is TRBV19, the J gene TRBJ1-2; possible D gene TRBD1, 6 bases. The V end lost 7 bases, the J end lost 3 bases, and 24 bases lay between the germline ends. The CDR3 totals 17 residues. From germline, CDR1 is LNHDA and CDR2 SQIVND (reference sequence). CDR3 nucleotide sequence: TGTGCCAGTAATTCGGATCGAGGGGGGGCGAAGGACTATGGCTACACCTTC. Its protein is CASNSDRGGAKDYGYTF. Filled out from reference TRBV19 and TRBJ1-2, the complete variable domain reads DGGITQSPKYLFRKEGQNVTLSCEQNLNHDAMYWYRQDPGQGLRLIYYSQIVNDFQKGDIAEGYSVSREKKESFPLTVTSAQKNPTAFYLCASNSDRGGAKDYGYTFGSGTRLTVV.

The rearrangement links TRBV6-1 to TRBJ2-3, with 14 bases fitting TRBD2. CDR1 MNHNS and CDR2 SASEGT come from the germline V gene. The CDR3 is 17 residues long. Trimming cost V 2 bases and J 6 bases; bases outside gene matches: 7. The CDR3 loop reads CASSERTSGRYQDTQYF. The CDR3 nucleotides read TGTGCCAGCAGTGAACGGACTAGCGGGAGGTACCAGGATACGCAGTATTTT.

The chain uses TRBV7-9 and TRBJ2-7; D ambiguous. Trimming took off 5 bases at V and 4 bases at J, with 12 bases between the two ends. Germline values: CDR1 SEHNR, CDR2 FQNEAQ (reference sequence). The CDR3 loop spans 13 amino acids. CDR3 nucleotides: TGTGCCAGCAGCCCTGCGGCCGCTTACGAGCAGTACTTC. Protein: CASSPAAAYEQYF.

V and J are TRBV9 and TRBJ2-3, with a tentative D call TRBD2 (7 bases). Germline V CDR1 and CDR2: SGDLS, YYNGEE. This CDR3 is built from 14 residues. The germline V and J ends were trimmed by 6 bases and 3 bases, with 14 bases remaining between them. The CDR3 coding sequence is TGTGCCAGCACCCGCGGGGGCGGGACAGATACGCAGTATTTT. It is translated as CASTRGGGTDTQYF.

The chain recombines TRBV19 with TRBJ2-3, with D possibly being TRBD2 (6 bases). Trimming took 2 bases from V and 6 from J, leaving 18 bases between them. CDR3 length equals 16 residues. Per germline, CDR1 LNHDA and CDR2 SQIVND (reference sequence). This CDR3 is CASSILALGPGDTQYF. CDR3 nucleotide sequence: TGTGCCAGTAGTATACTAGCGCTAGGGCCAGGGGATACGCAGTATTTT. The whole variable domain, remainder taken from reference TRBV19 and TRBJ2-3, is DGGITQSPKYLFRKEGQNVTLSCEQNLNHDAMYWYRQDPGQGLRLIYYSQIVNDFQKGDIAEGYSVSREKKESFPLTVTSAQKNPTAFYLCASSILALGPGDTQYFGPGTRLTVL.

The V call is TRBV28, the J call TRBJ1-2; 8 nucleotides line up with TRBD1. Germline CDR1 and CDR2: MDHEN and SYDVKM. The CDR3 consists of 16 residues. Trimming cost V 4 bases and J 4 bases; bases outside gene matches: 11. The CDR3 sequence: CASSSLGQGESYGYTF. As DNA, the CDR3 is TGTGCCAGCAGTTCCCTCGGACAGGGAGAAAGCTATGGCTACACCTTC.

This clone has a handful of counts. The rearrangement uses TRBV6-6 and TRBJ2-1, with 12 bases aligning to TRBD1. V lost 5 bases, J lost 8 bases, and 7 bases stayed unmatched. Germline V gene sequence: CDR1 MNHNY, CDR2 SVGAGI (reference sequence). This CDR3 contains 15 residues. The chain's CDR3 is CASSPRDRGLHEQFF. In DNA, the CDR3 is TGTGCCAGCAGTCCCCGGGACAGGGGGCTACATGAGCAGTTCTTC.